These T cell receptor beta chains were read from a single sample in a study of T cells in Graves' hyperthyroidism and ophthalmopathy. TCRdb ran MiXCR on the multiplex PCR reads and lists one entry per CDR3 protein. Of 400,000 or so distinct CDR3 sequences listed, about 16% are singletons. Specimen: blood. These receptors all come from a woman aged 55-75 years with Graves' ophthalmopathy. Each CDR3 is given with its conserved first and last residue. Each record gives: V gene, D gene, clone size, CDR3 length, J gene, CDR3 protein, CDR3 DNA. The D gene is left open where the match is weak. Part of the rows lack a size; the others show once, few, many or a class for expanded clones.

TRBV7-3,-,many,15,TRBJ2-5,CASSLSRESRETQYF,TGTGCCAGCAGCTTAAGCAGGGAGAGTAGGGAGACCCAGTACTTC
TRBV20-1,-,-,14,TRBJ1-4,CSASREATNEKLFF,TGCAGTGCTAGCAGGGAAGCAACTAATGAAAAACTGTTTTTT
TRBV27,-,many,18,TRBJ2-5,CASSPSGYTPLIQETQYF,TGTGCCAGCAGCCCCTCGGGCTATACCCCCTTGATCCAAGAGACCCAGTACTTC
TRBV7-9,TRBD1,-,15,TRBJ1-2,CASSLSQGAADGYTF,TGTGCCAGCAGCTTAAGTCAGGGGGCAGCTGATGGCTACACCTTC
TRBV20-1,-,many,14,TRBJ2-5,CSARGGEGTETQYF,TGCAGTGCTAGAGGGGGCGAGGGGACTGAGACCCAGTACTTC
TRBV12-5,TRBD1,few,11,TRBJ2-1,CASGAGTGRFF,TGTGCTAGTGGGGCCGGGACAGGGAGGTTCTTC
TRBV7-8,-,many,14,TRBJ2-7,CASSLSGSLNEQYF,TGTGCCAGCAGCTTAAGTGGGAGTCTGAACGAGCAGTACTTC
TRBV27,-,-,15,TRBJ1-2,CASSSVGAANYGYTF,TGTGCCAGCAGTTCAGTCGGGGCAGCTAACTATGGCTACACCTTC
TRBV6-2/TRBV6-3,-,-,13,TRBJ1-2,CASSYTGIDGYTF,TGTGCCAGCAGTTATACAGGGATCGATGGCTACACCTTC
TRBV20-1,-,many,14,TRBJ2-7,CSARDLSHSYEQYF,TGCAGTGCTAGAGATCTCAGCCATTCCTACGAGCAGTACTTC
TRBV28,TRBD1,few,15,TRBJ1-5,CASSLWTGGNQPQHF,TGTGCCAGCAGTTTATGGACAGGGGGTAATCAGCCCCAGCATTTT
TRBV6-5,TRBD2,-,17,TRBJ2-1,CASSYSIGLAGNSEQFF,TGTGCCAGCAGTTACTCGATCGGCCTAGCGGGAAACTCTGAGCAGTTCTTC
TRBV3-1,TRBD2,many,17,TRBJ2-3,CASSQDGRGRAGDTQYF,TGTGCCAGCAGCCAAGATGGGCGCGGGAGGGCTGGAGATACGCAGTATTTT
TRBV24-1,-,few,14,TRBJ2-2,CATSRTENTGELFF,TGTGCCACCAGTCGTACTGAGAACACCGGGGAGCTGTTTTTT
TRBV27,TRBD2,-,15,TRBJ2-3,CASMSVAGGTDTQYF,TGTGCCAGCATGTCGGTAGCGGGAGGCACAGATACGCAGTATTTT
TRBV29-1,-,-,11,TRBJ2-1,CSVRGGHEQFF,TGCAGCGTCAGGGGTGGGCATGAGCAGTTCTTC
TRBV28,-,once,14,TRBJ2-3,CASSEVVIKNTQYF,TGTGCCAGCAGTGAAGTAGTTATAAAGAATACGCAGTATTTT
TRBV6-9,-,few,14,TRBJ1-6,CASSYEDSWSPLHF,TGTGCCAGCAGTTACGAGGACAGTTGGTCACCCCTCCACTTT
TRBV10-3,TRBD2,many,17,TRBJ2-1,CAISESKLAGLYNEQFF,TGTGCCATCAGTGAGTCCAAACTAGCGGGACTCTACAATGAGCAGTTCTTC
TRBV5-1,-,many,15,TRBJ1-1,CASSLVTGANTEAFF,TGCGCCAGCAGCTTGGTTACAGGCGCGAACACTGAAGCTTTCTTT
TRBV7-9,TRBD1,many,16,TRBJ2-2,CASSPFEGAVTGELFF,TGTGCCAGCAGCCCTTTTGAGGGGGCTGTCACCGGGGAGCTGTTTTTT
TRBV12-3/TRBV12-4,TRBD2,many,15,TRBJ2-1,CASSFTGTSRNEQFF,TGTGCCAGCAGTTTTACCGGGACTAGCAGAAATGAGCAGTTCTTC
TRBV11-2,-,many,14,TRBJ2-3,CASSLVRSTDTQYF,TGTGCCAGCAGCTTAGTACGGTCCACAGATACGCAGTATTTT
TRBV28,TRBD1,many,12,TRBJ1-2,CASSTGGNGYTF,TGTGCCAGCAGTACAGGGGGCAATGGCTACACCTTC
TRBV7-9,-,-,14,TRBJ2-2,CASRPWRDGGELFF,TGTGCCAGCAGGCCCTGGCGGGATGGCGGGGAGCTGTTTTTT
TRBV28,TRBD1,-,16,TRBJ2-1,CASSGHGTGGLNEQFF,TGTGCCAGCAGTGGCCACGGGACAGGGGGTTTGAATGAGCAGTTCTTC
TRBV20-1,-,many,13,TRBJ1-1,CSARDLDGTEAFF,TGCAGTGCTAGGGACCTGGATGGCACTGAAGCTTTCTTT
TRBV2,TRBD1,few,15,TRBJ1-1,CASSGGQGRGTEAFF,TGTGCCAGCAGTGGCGGACAGGGTAGGGGCACTGAAGCTTTCTTT
TRBV18,-,few,15,TRBJ1-1,CASSSQGRVNTEAFF,TGTGCCAGCTCGAGCCAAGGACGGGTGAACACTGAAGCTTTCTTT
TRBV30,TRBD2,many,14,TRBJ2-1,CAWRYSGRYNEQFF,TGTGCCTGGAGATATAGCGGGAGGTACAATGAGCAGTTCTTC
TRBV28,-,few,14,TRBJ2-1,CASSSDYSYNERFF,TGTGCCAGCAGTTCGGACTACTCCTACAATGAGCGGTTCTTC
TRBV5-8,TRBD2,many,16,TRBJ2-3,CASSLNRAGESDTQYF,TGTGCCAGCAGCTTGAACAGAGCGGGAGAGTCAGATACGCAGTATTTT
TRBV4-2,-,many,13,TRBJ1-6,CASSQGRDSPLHF,TGTGCCAGCAGCCAGGGAAGAGATTCACCCCTCCACTTT
TRBV12-3/TRBV12-4,-,many,14,TRBJ2-3,CASSLATRTDTQYF,TGTGCCAGCAGTTTAGCCACTAGAACAGATACGCAGTATTTT
TRBV7-3,TRBD2,many,16,TRBJ2-3,CASSLIAGVSTDTQYF,TGTGCCAGCAGCCTAATAGCGGGAGTGAGCACAGATACGCAGTATTTT